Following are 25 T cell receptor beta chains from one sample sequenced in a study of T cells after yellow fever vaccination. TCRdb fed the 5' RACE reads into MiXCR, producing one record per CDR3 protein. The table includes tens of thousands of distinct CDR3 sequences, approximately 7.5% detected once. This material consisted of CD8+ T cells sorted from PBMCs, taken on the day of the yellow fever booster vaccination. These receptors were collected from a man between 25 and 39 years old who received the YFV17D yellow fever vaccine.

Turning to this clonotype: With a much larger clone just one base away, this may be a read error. The CDR3 DNA reads as TGTGCCAGCAGTTACTCGAAGGGCCTCTACAATGAGCAGTTCTTC. Its translation: CASSYSKGLYNEQFF. The V and J genes are TRBV6-5 and TRBJ2-1; the D is unclear. This CDR3 comprises 15 residues. Germline CDR1 and CDR2: MNHEY and SVGAGI. Trimming took off 0 bases at V and 3 bases at J, with 9 bases between the two ends.

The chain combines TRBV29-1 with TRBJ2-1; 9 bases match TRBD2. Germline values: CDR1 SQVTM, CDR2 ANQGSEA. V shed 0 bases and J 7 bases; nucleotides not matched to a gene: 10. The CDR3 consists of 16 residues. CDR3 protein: CSVEDTAGGHWNEQFF. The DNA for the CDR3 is TGCAGCGTTGAAGATACAGCGGGAGGCCACTGGAATGAGCAGTTCTTC.

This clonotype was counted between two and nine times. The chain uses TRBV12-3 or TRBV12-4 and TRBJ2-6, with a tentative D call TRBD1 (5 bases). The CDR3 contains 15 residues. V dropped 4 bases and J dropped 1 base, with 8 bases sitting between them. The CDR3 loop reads CASSSRVSGANVLTF. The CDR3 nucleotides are TGTGCCAGCAGTTCCAGGGTATCTGGGGCCAACGTCCTGACTTTC.

In nucleotides, the CDR3 is TGTGCCAGCAGGCCAGCTAGCACAGATACGCAGTATTTT. Its translation is CASRPASTDTQYF. The J gene is TRBJ2-3, the V gene TRBV28; unclear D gene. The V gene lost 6 bases and the J gene lost 0 bases, with 7 bases spanning the gap. The CDR3 runs to 13 residues. The V gene's germline CDR1 is MDHEN and CDR2 SYDVKM.

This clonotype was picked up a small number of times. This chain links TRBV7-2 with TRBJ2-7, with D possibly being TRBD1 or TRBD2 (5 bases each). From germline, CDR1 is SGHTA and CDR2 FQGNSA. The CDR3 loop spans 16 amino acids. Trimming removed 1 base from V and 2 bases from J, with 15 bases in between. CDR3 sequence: CASSLVPGTTTYEQYF. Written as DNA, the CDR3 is TGTGCCAGCAGCTTAGTACCCGGGACCACTACCTACGAGCAGTACTTC.

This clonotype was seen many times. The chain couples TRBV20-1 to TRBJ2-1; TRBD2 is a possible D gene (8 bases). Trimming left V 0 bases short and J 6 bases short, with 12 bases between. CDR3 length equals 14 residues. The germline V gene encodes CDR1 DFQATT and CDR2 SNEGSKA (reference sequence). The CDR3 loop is CSARDGRDSNEQFF. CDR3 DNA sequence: TGCAGTGCTAGAGACGGGAGGGACAGCAATGAGCAGTTCTTC.

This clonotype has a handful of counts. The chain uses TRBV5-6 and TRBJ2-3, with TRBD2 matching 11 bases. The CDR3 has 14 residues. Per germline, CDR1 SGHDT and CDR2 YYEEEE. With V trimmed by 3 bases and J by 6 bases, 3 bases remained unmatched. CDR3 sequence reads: CASSWTSGLDTQYF. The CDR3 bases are TGTGCCAGCAGCTGGACTAGCGGGTTGGATACGCAGTATTTT.

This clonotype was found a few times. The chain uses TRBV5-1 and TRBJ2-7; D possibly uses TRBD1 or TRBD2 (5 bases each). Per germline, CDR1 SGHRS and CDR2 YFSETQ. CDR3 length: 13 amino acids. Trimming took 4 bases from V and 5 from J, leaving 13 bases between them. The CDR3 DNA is TGCGCCAGCAGCGGGACGGTCTTAAACGAGCAGTACTTC. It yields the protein CASSGTVLNEQYF.

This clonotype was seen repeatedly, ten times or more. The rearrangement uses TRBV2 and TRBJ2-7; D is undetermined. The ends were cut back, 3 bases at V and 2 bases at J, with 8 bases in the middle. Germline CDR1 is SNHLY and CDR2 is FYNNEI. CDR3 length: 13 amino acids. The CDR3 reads CASSEVSPYEQYF. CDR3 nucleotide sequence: TGTGCCAGCAGTGAGGTCTCTCCCTACGAGCAGTACTTC.

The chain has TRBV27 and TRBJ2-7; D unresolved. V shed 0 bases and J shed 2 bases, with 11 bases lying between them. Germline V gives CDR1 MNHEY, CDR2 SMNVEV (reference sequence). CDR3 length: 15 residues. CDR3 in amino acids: CASSLSPVPTYEQYF. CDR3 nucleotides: TGTGCCAGCAGTTTATCGCCGGTACCTACCTACGAGCAGTACTTC.

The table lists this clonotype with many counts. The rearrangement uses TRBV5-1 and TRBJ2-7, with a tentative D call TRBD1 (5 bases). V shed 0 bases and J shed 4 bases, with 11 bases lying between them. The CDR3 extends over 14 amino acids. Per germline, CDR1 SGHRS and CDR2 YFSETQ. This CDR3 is CASSLGGHRYEQYF. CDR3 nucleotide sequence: TGCGCCAGCAGCTTGGGTGGCCACAGGTACGAGCAGTACTTC.

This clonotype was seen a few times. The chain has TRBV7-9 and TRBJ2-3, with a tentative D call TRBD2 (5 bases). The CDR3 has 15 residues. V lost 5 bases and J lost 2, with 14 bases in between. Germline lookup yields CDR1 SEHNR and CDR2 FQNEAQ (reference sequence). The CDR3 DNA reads TGTGCCAGCAGCCCCCGGGATCGGAACACAGATACGCAGTATTTT. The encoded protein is CASSPRDRNTDTQYF.

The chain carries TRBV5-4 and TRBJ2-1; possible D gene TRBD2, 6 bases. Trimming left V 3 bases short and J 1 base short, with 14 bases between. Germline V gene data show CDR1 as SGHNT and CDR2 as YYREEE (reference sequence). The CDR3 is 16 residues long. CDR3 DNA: TGTGCCAGCAGCTCCTCGGGAGAGTGGTCCTACAATGAGCAGTTCTTC. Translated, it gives CASSSSGEWSYNEQFF. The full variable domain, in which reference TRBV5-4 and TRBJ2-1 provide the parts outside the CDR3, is ETGVTQSPTHLIKTRGQQVTLRCSSQSGHNTVSWYQQALGQGPQFIFQYYREEENGRGNFPPRFSGLQFPNYSSELNVNALELDDSALYLCASSSSGEWSYNEQFFGPGTRLTVL.

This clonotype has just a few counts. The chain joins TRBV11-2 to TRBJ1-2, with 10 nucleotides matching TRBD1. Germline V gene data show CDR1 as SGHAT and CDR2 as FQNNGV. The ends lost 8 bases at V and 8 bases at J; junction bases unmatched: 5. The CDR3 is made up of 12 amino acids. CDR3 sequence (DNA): TGTGCCAGCTCGGGACAGGGGCAAGGCTACACCTTC. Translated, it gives CASSGQGQGYTF.

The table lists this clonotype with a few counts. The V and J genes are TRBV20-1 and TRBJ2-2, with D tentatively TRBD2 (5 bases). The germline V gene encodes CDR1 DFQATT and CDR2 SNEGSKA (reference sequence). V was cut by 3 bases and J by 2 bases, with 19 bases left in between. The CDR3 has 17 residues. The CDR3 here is CSARAGGLGVNTGELFF. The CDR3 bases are TGCAGTGCTAGGGCTGGAGGCCTTGGGGTTAACACCGGGGAGCTGTTTTTT.

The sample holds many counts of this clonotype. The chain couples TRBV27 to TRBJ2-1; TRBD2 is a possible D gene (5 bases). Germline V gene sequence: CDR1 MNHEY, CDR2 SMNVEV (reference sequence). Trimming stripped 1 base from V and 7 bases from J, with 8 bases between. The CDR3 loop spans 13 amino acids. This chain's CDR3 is CASSLYLANEQFF. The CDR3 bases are TGTGCCAGCAGTTTATATCTAGCAAATGAGCAGTTCTTC.

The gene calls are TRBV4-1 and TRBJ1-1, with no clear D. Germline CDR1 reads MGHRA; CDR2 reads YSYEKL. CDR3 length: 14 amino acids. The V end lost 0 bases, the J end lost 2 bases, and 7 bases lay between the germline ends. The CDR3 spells CASSQEPGNTEAFF. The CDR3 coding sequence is TGCGCCAGCAGCCAAGAACCTGGTAACACTGAAGCTTTCTTT.

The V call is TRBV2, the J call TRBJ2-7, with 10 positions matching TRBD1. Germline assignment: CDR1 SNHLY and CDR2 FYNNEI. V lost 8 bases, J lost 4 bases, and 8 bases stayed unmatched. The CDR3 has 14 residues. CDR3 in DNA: TGTGCCAGCGGGTTCGGGACAGGGGCATACGAGCAGTACTTC. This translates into CASGFGTGAYEQYF.

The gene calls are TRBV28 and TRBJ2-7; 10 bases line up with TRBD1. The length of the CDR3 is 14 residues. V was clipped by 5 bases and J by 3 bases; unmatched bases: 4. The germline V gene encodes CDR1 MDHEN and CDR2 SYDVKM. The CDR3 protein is CASSAGTGDYEQYF. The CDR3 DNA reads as TGTGCCAGCAGTGCCGGGACAGGGGACTACGAGCAGTACTTC.

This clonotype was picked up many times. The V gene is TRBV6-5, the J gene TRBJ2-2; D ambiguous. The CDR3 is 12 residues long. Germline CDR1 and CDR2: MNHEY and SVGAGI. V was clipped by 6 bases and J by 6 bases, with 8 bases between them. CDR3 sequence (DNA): TGTGCCAGCAGCTTGATAGCCGGGGAGCTGTTTTTT. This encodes CASSLIAGELFF.

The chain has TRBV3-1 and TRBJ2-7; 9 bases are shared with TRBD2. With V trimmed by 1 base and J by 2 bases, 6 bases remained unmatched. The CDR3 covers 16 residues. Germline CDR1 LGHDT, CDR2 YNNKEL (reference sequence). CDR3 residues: CASSQVGGRAPYEQYF. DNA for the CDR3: TGTGCCAGCAGCCAAGTTGGCGGGAGGGCCCCCTACGAGCAGTACTTC.

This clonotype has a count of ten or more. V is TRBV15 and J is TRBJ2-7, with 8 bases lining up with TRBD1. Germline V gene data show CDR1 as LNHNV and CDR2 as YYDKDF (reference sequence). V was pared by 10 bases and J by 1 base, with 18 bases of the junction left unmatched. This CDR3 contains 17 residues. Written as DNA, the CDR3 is TGTGCCAAGGGAGACAGGGGCGTAATCCCGAAATCCTACGAGCAGTACTTC. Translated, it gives CAKGDRGVIPKSYEQYF.

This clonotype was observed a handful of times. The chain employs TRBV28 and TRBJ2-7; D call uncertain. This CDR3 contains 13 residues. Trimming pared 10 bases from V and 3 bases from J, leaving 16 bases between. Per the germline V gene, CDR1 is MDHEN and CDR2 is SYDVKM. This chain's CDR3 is CATSFGSLYEQYF. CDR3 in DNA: TGTGCCACTTCATTCGGCTCCCTCTACGAGCAGTACTTC.

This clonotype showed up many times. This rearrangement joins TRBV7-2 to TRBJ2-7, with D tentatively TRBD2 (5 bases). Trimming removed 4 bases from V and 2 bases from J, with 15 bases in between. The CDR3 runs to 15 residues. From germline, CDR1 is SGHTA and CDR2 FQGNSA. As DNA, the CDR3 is TGTGCCAGCAGCTCGTGGCTCGGGAAGCCCTACGAGCAGTACTTC. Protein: CASSSWLGKPYEQYF.

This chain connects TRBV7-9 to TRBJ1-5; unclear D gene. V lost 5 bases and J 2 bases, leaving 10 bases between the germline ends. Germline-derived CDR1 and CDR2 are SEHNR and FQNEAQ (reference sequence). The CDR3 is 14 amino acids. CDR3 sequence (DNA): TGTGCCAGCAGCCCAGACACCGGCAATCAGCCCCAGCATTTT. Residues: CASSPDTGNQPQHF.